The clone carrying this T cell receptor beta chain was counted ten times or more. Its cognate antigen is unknown. CDR3 length: 14 amino acids. J was trimmed by 2 bases and V by 5 bases; bases with no gene match: 2. The sample comes from a study of T-cell memory formation after mild COVID-19. As for the study in general: Among the donors, TCR clusters were largely specific to each donor.

TCRdb passed the 5' RACE reads through MiXCR, listing each CDR3 protein once. This table holds 200,000 to 250,000 distinct CDR3 sequences, around 10% found once. General study findings and limits: There were some responding clones in pre-infection memory, which suggested that cross-reactive memory had joined. What remained unconfirmed was the SARS-CoV-2 specificity of second-wave clones peaking on day 37.

This receptor was taken from a man between 18 and 35 years old who had mild COVID-19 (a few samples of this study predate the infection). Cell type and time point are not known. The sequencing input was PBMCs or a T cell subset sorted from them (not recorded which). The chain carries TRBV12-3 or TRBV12-4 and TRBJ2-3, with TRBD2 matching over 9 bases. Here the CDR3 reads CASSERGVTDTQYF. CDR3 bases: TGTGCCAGCAGTGAGCGGGGGGTCACAGATACGCAGTATTTT.